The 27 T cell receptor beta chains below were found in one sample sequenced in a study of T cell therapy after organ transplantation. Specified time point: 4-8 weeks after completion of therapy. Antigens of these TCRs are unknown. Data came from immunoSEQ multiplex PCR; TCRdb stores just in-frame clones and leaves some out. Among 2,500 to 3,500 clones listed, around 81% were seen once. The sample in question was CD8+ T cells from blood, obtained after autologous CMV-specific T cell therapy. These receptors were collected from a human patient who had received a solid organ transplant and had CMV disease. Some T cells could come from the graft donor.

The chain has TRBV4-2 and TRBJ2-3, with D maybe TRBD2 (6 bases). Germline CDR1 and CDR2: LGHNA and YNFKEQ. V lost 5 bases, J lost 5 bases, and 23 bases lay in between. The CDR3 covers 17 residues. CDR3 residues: CASSSVAGWGEKDTQYF. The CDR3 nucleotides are TGTGCCAGCAGCTCAGTTGCGGGGTGGGGGGAAAAAGATACGCAGTATTTT.

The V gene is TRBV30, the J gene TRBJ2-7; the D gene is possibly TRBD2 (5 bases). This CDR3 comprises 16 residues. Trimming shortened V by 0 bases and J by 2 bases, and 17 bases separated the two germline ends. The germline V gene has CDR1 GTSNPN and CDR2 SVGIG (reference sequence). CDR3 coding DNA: TGTGCCTGGAGTGTACTGTGGAGGAGCGGCCCCTACGAGCAGTACTTC. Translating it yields CAWSVLWRSGPYEQYF. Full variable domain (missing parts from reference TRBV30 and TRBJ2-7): SQTIHQWPATLVQPVGSPLSLECTVEGTSNPNLYWYRQAAGRGLQLLFYSVGIGQISSEVPQNLSASRPQDRQFILSSKKLLLSDSGFYLCAWSVLWRSGPYEQYFGPGTRLTVT.

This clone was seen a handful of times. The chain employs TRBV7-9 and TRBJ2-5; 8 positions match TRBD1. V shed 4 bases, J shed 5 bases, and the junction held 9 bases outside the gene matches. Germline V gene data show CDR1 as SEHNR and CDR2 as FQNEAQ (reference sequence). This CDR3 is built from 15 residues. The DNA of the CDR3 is TGTGCCAGCAGCTCGAGCTTCGGACAGGGTGAGACCCAGTACTTC. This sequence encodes CASSSSFGQGETQYF.

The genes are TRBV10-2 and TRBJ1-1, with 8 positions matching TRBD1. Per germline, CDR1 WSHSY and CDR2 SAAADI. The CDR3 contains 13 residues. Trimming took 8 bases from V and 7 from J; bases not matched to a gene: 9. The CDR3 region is CASRSPDRGEAFF. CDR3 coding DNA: TGCGCCAGCCGCAGCCCTGACAGGGGTGAAGCTTTCTTT.

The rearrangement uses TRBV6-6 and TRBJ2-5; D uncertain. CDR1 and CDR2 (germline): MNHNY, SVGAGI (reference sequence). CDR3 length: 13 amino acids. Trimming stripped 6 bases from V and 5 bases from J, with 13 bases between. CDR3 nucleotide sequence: TGTGCCAGCAGCTACGAATACGGGGAGACCCAGTACTTC. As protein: CASSYEYGETQYF.

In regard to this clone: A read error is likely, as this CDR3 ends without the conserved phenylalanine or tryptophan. The DNA of the CDR3 is TGTGCCAGCAGCTTACCACAAGGAGCTTTCCTT. Translating it yields CASSLPQGAFL. V and J are TRBV7-9 and TRBJ1-1, with unresolved D. V was clipped by 2 bases and J by 10 bases, with 8 bases between them. Germline V CDR1 and CDR2: SEHNR, FQNEAQ (reference sequence). There are 11 residues in the CDR3.

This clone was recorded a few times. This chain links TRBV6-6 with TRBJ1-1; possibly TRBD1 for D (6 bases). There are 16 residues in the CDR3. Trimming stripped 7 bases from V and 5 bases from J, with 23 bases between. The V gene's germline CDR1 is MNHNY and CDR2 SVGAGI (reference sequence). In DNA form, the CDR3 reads TGTGCCAGCATCGTAACTCCAGGGGCACCGGGGACTGAAGCTTTCTTT. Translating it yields CASIVTPGAPGTEAFF.

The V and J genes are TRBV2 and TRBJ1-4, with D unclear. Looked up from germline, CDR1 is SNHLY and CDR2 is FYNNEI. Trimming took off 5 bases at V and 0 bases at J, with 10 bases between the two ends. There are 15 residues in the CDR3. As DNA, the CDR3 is TGTGCCAGCAGTCCTGGACCGGCAACTAATGAAAAACTGTTTTTT. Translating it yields CASSPGPATNEKLFF.

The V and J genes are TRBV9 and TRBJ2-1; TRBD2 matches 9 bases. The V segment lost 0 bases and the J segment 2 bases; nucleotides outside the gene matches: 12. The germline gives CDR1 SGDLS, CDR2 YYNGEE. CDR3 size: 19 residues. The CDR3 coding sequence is TGTGCCAGCAGCGTAGAGAGTAGCGGGGGCCTACACACCTACAATGAGCAGTTCTTC. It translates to CASSVESSGGLHTYNEQFF.

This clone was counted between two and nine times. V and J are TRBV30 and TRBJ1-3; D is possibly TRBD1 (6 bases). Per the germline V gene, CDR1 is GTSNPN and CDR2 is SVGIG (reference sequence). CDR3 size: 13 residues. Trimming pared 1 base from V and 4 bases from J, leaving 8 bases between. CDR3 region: CAWSAGQGNTIYF. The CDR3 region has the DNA TGTGCCTGGAGTGCGGGACAAGGAAACACCATATATTTT.

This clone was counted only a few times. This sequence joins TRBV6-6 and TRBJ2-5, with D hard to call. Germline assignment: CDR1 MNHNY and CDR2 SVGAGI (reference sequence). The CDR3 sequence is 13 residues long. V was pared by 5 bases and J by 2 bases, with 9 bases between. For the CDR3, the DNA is TGTGCCAGCAGTCCCGAGAGTCAAGAGACCCAGTACTTC. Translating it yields CASSPESQETQYF.

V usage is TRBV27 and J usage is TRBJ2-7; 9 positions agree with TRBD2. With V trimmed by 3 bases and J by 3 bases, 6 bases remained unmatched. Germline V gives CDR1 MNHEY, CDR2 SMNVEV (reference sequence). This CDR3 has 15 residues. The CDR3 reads CASSFSLAGFYEQYF. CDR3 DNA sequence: TGTGCCAGCAGTTTCTCACTAGCGGGTTTCTACGAGCAGTACTTC.

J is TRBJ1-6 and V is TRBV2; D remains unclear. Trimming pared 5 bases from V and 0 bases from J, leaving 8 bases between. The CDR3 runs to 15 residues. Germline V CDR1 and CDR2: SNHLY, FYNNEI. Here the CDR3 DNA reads TGTGCCAGCAGTACTAGGGTCTCCTATAATTCACCCCTCCACTTT. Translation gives CASSTRVSYNSPLHF.

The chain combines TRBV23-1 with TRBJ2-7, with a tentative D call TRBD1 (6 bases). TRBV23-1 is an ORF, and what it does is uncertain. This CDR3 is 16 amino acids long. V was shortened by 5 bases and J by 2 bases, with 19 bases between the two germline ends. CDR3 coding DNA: TGCGCCAGCAGTAGAGGGGACCCAGGGGAGACCTACGAGCAGTACTTC. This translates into CASSRGDPGETYEQYF.

The CDR3 is CASSGTEWSWEQYF. CDR3 DNA sequence: TGTGCCAGCAGCGGGACCGAATGGTCGTGGGAGCAGTACTTC. The chain links TRBV9 to TRBJ2-5; D possibly corresponds to TRBD2 (5 bases). Between the trimmed V and J ends, which lost 3 bases and 11 bases, there was a span of 20 bases. The CDR3 runs 14 residues. Germline CDR1 reads SGDLS; CDR2 reads YYNGEE. Full variable domain (missing parts from reference TRBV9 and TRBJ2-5): DSGVTQTPKHLITATGQRVTLRCSPRSGDLSVYWYQQSLDQGLQFLIQYYNGEERAKGNILERFSAQQFPDLHSELNLSSLELGDSALYFCASSGTEWSWEQYFGPGTRLLVL.

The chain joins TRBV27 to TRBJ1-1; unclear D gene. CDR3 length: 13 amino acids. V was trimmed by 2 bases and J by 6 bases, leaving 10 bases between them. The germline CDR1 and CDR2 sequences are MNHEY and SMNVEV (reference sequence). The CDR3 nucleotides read TGTGCCAGCAGTTTAGGAGGGTTGGCTGAAGCTTTCTTT. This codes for CASSLGGLAEAFF.

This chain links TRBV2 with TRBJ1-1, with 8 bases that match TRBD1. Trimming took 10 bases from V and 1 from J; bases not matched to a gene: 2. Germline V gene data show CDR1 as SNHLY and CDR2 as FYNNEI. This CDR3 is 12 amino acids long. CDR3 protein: CATTGGNTEAFF. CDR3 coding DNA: TGTGCCACCACAGGGGGGAACACTGAAGCTTTCTTT.

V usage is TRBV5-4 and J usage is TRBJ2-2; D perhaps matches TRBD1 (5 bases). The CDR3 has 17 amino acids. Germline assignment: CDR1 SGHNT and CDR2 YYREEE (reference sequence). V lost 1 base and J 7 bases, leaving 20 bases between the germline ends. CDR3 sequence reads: CASSLFSDMMTNGELFF. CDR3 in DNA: TGTGCCAGCAGCTTGTTTTCGGACATGATGACGAACGGGGAGCTGTTTTTT. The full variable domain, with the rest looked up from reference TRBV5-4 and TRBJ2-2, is ETGVTQSPTHLIKTRGQQVTLRCSSQSGHNTVSWYQQALGQGPQFIFQYYREEENGRGNFPPRFSGLQFPNYSSELNVNALELDDSALYLCASSLFSDMMTNGELFFGEGSRLTVL.

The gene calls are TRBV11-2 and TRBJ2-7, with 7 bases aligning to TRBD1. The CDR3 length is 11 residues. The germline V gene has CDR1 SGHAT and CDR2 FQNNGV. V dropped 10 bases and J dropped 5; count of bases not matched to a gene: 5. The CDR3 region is CATRTGHEQYF. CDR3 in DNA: TGTGCCACCAGGACAGGCCACGAGCAGTACTTC.

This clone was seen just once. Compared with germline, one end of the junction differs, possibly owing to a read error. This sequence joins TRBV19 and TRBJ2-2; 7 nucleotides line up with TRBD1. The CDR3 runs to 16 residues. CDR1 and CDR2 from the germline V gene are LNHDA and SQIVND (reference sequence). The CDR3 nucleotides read TGTGCCGGTAGTATTCAGGGGGAATCGGGCACCGGGGAGCTGTTTTTT. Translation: CAGSIQGESGTGELFF.

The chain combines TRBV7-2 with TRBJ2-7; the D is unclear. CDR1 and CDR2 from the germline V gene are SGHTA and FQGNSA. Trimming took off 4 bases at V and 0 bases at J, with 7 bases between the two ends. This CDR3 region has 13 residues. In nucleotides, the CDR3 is TGTGCCAGCAGCTCGTTTTTCTCCTACGAGCAGTACTTC. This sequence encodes CASSSFFSYEQYF.

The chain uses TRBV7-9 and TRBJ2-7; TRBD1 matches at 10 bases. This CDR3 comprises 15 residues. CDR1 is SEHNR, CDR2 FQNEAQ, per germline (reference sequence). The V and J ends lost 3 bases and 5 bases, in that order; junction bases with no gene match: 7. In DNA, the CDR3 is TGTGCCAGCAGCTTGGGACAGGGGTCTTTCAACGAGCAGTACTTC. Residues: CASSLGQGSFNEQYF.

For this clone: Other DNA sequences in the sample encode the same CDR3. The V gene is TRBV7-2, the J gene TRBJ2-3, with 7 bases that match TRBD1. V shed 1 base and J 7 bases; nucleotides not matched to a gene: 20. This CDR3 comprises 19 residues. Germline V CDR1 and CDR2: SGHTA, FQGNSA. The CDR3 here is CASSLERLRGSPADNTQYF. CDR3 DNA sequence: TGTGCCAGCAGCTTAGAGCGGCTCAGGGGGAGCCCTGCGGACAATACGCAGTATTTT.

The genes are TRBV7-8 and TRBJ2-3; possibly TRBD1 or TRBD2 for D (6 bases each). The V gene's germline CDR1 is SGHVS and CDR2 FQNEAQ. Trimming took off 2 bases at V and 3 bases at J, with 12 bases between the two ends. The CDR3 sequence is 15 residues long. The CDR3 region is CASSLLGGRTDTQYF. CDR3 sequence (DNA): TGTGCCAGCAGCTTATTAGGGGGGAGGACAGATACGCAGTATTTT.

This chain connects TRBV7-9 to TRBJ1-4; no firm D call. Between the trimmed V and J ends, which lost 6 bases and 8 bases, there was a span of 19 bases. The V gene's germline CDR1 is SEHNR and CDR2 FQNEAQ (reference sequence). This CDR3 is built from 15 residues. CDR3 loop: CASSPGVVSKEKLFF. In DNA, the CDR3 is TGTGCCAGCAGTCCTGGAGTTGTTTCGAAGGAAAAACTGTTTTTT.

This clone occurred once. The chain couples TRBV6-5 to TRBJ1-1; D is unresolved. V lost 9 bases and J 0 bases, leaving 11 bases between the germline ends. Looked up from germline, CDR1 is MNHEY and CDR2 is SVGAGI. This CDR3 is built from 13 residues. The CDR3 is CASARGLNTEAFF. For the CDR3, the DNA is TGTGCCAGTGCGCGAGGGCTGAACACTGAAGCTTTCTTT.

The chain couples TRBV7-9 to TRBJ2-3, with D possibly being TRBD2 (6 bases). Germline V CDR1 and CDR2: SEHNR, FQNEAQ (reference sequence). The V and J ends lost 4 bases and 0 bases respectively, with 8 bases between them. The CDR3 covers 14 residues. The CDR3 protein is CASSYTSSTDTQYF. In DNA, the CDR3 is TGTGCCAGCAGCTACACTAGCAGCACAGATACGCAGTATTTT.